This is a list of T cell receptor beta chains from one sample in a study of cytomegalovirus exposure and HLA in healthy donors. Measured with immunoSEQ multiplex PCR; TCRdb has only the in-frame clones, and not every one. Of fewer than 85,000 clones in the sample, around three quarters were seen once. The sequenced sample consisted of PBMCs. The source is a male donor in good health and CMV-seropositive. Both conserved end residues are part of each CDR3. Each record gives: J gene, clone size, D gene, V gene, CDR3 protein, CDR3 DNA. D genes are given only for firm matches. Some rows mark clone size as missing; the rest say once, few, many or name a class of expanded clone.

J: TRBJ2-5
size: NA
D: TRBD1
V: TRBV15
CDR3: CATSSNPGQDQETQYF
DNA: TGTGCCACCAGCAGTAACCCGGGACAGGACCAAGAGACCCAGTACTTC

J: TRBJ2-7
size: NA
D: TRBD1
V: TRBV28
CDR3: CASSSRTGTYEQYF
DNA: TGTGCCAGCAGTTCCCGGACAGGAACCTACGAGCAGTACTTC

J: TRBJ2-7
size: few
D: TRBD2
V: TRBV5-1
CDR3: CASTPSTSRYEQYF
DNA: TGCGCCAGCACCCCTTCGACTAGCCGGTACGAGCAGTACTTC

J: TRBJ2-1
size: once
D: TRBD1
V: TRBV7-9
CDR3: CASSFLTGGYNEQFF
DNA: TGTGCCAGCAGCTTTTTGACAGGGGGCTACAATGAGCAGTTCTTC

J: TRBJ2-7
size: NA
D: TRBD1
V: TRBV4-1
CDR3: CASSPGQGSLEQYF
DNA: TGCGCCAGCAGCCCCGGACAGGGATCTTTAGAGCAGTACTTC

J: TRBJ2-3
size: NA
D: TRBD2
V: TRBV5-4
CDR3: CASSIRGGSRDTQYF
DNA: TGTGCCAGCAGTATCCGGGGGGGGAGCAGAGATACGCAGTATTTT

J: TRBJ1-2
size: NA
D: TRBD1
V: TRBV6-6
CDR3: CASRLGQGVGYTF
DNA: TGTGCCAGCAGGTTGGGACAGGGGGTTGGCTACACCTTC

J: TRBJ1-5
size: NA
D: NA
V: TRBV6-5
CDR3: CASRRDSLQPQHF
DNA: TGTGCCAGCAGGAGAGACAGTCTTCAGCCCCAGCATTTT

J: TRBJ2-7
size: NA
D: NA
V: TRBV6-5
CDR3: CASSPRQDSYEQYF
DNA: TGTGCCAGCAGCCCTAGACAGGACTCCTACGAGCAGTACTTC

J: TRBJ2-3
size: NA
D: NA
V: TRBV4-1
CDR3: CASSHPLQGYTDTQYF
DNA: TGCGCCAGCAGCCACCCCTTGCAGGGATACACAGATACGCAGTATTTT

J: TRBJ2-4
size: NA
D: NA
V: TRBV7-2
CDR3: CASSLMGAAKNIQYF
DNA: TGTGCCAGCAGCTTAATGGGGGCAGCCAAAAACATTCAGTACTTC

J: TRBJ2-6
size: few
D: NA
V: TRBV5-4
CDR3: CASSLVSRGGGANVLTF
DNA: TGTGCCAGCAGCTTGGTTTCCAGGGGCGGAGGGGCCAACGTCCTGACTTTC

J: TRBJ2-2
size: NA
D: TRBD2
V: TRBV19
CDR3: CASSIEIAGGRTGELFF
DNA: TGTGCCAGTAGTATAGAGATAGCGGGGGGGCGCACCGGGGAGCTGTTTTTT

J: TRBJ2-7
size: NA
D: TRBD2
V: TRBV7-2
CDR3: CASSLALATSGGVSEQYF
DNA: TGTGCCAGCAGCTTAGCTTTAGCGACTAGCGGGGGGGTCTCCGAGCAGTACTTC

J: TRBJ2-3
size: NA
D: NA
V: TRBV7-2
CDR3: CASRDGSHGTDTQYF
DNA: TGTGCCAGCAGAGACGGGAGTCACGGCACAGATACGCAGTATTTT

J: TRBJ1-1
size: NA
D: NA
V: TRBV10-3
CDR3: CAISEGQGNTEAFF
DNA: TGTGCCATCAGTGAGGGGCAGGGGAACACTGAAGCTTTCTTT

J: TRBJ2-6
size: few
D: NA
V: TRBV30
CDR3: CAWSVPGSSSGANVLTF
DNA: TGTGCCTGGAGTGTACCAGGTTCCAGCTCTGGGGCCAACGTCCTGACTTTC

J: TRBJ2-2
size: NA
D: NA
V: TRBV5-1
CDR3: CASSRGTFANTGELFF
DNA: TGCGCCAGCAGCAGGGGGACATTCGCGAACACCGGGGAGCTGTTTTTT

J: TRBJ2-5
size: NA
D: NA
V: TRBV7-2
CDR3: CASSLGSTAQETQYF
DNA: TGTGCCAGCAGCTTAGGTTCCACAGCACAAGAGACCCAGTACTTC

J: TRBJ1-1
size: once
D: TRBD1
V: TRBV5-6
CDR3: CASSRDRRNTEAFF
DNA: TGTGCCAGCAGCAGGGACAGGAGGAACACTGAAGCTTTCTTT

J: TRBJ2-5
size: once
D: TRBD1
V: TRBV7-3
CDR3: CASSSGQGRGEQYF
DNA: TGTGCCAGCAGCTCGGGACAGGGGCGGGGGGAGCAGTACTTC

J: TRBJ1-3
size: NA
D: NA
V: TRBV30
CDR3: CAWSDRGNTIYF
DNA: TGTGCCTGGAGCGACAGGGGAAACACCATATATTTT

J: TRBJ2-5
size: NA
D: NA
V: TRBV18
CDR3: CASSPGQQETQYF
DNA: TGTGCCAGCTCACCAGGACAGCAAGAGACCCAGTACTTC

J: TRBJ2-1
size: NA
D: NA
V: TRBV29-1
CDR3: CSVEGPGRNEQFF
DNA: TGCAGCGTTGAAGGCCCCGGTCGAAATGAGCAGTTCTTC

J: TRBJ1-1
size: NA
D: NA
V: TRBV30
CDR3: CAWGRNTEAFF
DNA: TGTGCCTGGGGTAGAAACACTGAAGCTTTCTTT

J: TRBJ1-2
size: NA
D: NA
V: TRBV4-2
CDR3: CASSQGGENYGYTF
DNA: TGTGCCAGCAGCCAAGGCGGGGAGAACTATGGCTACACCTTC

J: TRBJ2-7
size: NA
D: TRBD2
V: TRBV19
CDR3: CASADRGGTSGYEQYF
DNA: TGTGCCAGTGCGGACAGGGGAGGGACTAGCGGCTACGAGCAGTACTTC

J: TRBJ2-1
size: NA
D: TRBD1
V: TRBV7-9
CDR3: CAANRGDSYNEQFF
DNA: TGTGCCGCGAACAGGGGAGACTCCTACAATGAGCAGTTCTTC

J: TRBJ1-3
size: NA
D: NA
V: TRBV5-4
CDR3: CASSLAIRFSGNTIYF
DNA: TGTGCCAGCAGCTTGGCCATCAGGTTCTCTGGAAACACCATATATTTT

J: TRBJ1-2
size: NA
D: TRBD1
V: TRBV5-1
CDR3: CASSGTGVFNYGYTF
DNA: TGCGCCAGCAGCGGGACAGGAGTCTTTAACTATGGCTACACCTTC

J: TRBJ1-1
size: few
D: NA
V: TRBV7-6
CDR3: CASSLGGETEAFF
DNA: TGTGCCAGCAGCTTAGGGGGGGAGACTGAAGCTTTCTTT